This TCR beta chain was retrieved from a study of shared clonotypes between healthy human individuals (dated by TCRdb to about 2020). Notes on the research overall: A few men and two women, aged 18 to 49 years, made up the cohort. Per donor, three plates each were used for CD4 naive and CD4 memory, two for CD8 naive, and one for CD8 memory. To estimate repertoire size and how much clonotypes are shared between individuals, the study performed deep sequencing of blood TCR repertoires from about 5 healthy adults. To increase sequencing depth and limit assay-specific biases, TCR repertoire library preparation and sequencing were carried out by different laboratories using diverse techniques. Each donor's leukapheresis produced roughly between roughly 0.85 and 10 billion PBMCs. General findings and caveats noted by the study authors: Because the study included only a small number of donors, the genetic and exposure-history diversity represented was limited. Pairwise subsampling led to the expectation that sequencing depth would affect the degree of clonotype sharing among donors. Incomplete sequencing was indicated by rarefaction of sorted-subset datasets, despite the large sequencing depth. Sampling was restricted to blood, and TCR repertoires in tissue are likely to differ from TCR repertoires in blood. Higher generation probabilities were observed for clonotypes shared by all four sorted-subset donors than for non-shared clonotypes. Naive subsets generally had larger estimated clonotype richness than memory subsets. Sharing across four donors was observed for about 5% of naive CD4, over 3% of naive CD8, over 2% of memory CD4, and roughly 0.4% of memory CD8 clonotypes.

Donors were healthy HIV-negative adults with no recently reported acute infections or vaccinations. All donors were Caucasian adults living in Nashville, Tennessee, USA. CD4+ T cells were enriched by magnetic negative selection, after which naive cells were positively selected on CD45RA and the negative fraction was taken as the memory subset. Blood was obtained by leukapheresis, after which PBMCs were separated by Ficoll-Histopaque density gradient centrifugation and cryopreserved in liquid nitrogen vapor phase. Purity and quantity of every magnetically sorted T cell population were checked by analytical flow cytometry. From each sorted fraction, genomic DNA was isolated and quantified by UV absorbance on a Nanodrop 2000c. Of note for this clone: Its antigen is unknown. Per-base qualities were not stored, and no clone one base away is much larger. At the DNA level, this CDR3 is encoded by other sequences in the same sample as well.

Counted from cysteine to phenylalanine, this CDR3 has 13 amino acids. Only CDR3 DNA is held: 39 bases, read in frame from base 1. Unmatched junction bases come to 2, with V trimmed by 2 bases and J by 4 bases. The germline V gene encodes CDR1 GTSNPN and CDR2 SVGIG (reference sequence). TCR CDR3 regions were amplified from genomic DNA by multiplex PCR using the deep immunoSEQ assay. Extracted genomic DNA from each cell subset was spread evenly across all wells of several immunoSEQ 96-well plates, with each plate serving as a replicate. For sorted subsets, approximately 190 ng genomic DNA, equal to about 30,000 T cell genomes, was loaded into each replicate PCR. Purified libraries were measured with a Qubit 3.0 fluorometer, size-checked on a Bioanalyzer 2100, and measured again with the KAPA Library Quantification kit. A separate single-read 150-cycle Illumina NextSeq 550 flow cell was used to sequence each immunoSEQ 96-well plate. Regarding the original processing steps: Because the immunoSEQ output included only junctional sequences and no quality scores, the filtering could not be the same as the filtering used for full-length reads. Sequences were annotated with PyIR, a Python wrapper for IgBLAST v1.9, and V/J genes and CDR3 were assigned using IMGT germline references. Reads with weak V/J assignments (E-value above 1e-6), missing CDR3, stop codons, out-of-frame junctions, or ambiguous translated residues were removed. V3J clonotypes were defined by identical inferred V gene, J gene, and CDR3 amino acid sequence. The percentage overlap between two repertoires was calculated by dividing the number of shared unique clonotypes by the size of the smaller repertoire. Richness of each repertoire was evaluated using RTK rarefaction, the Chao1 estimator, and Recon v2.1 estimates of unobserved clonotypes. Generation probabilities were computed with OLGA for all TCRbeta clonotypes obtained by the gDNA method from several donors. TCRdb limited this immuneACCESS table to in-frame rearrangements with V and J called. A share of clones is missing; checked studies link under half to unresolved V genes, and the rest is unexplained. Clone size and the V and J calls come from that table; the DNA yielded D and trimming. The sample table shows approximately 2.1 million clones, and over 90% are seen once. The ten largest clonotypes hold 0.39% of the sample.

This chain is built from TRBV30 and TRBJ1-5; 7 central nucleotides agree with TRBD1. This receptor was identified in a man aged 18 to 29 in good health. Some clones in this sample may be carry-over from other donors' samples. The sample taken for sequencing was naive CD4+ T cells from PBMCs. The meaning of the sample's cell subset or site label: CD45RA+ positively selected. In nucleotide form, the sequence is TGTGCCTGGAGTAGGGACAGTAATCAGCCCCAGCATTTT. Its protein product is CAWSRDSNQPQHF.